These T cell receptor beta chains were read from a single sample in a study of CD8 T cells in ankylosing spondylitis. MiXCR was run by TCRdb on the 5' RACE reads, yielding one entry per CDR3 protein. The table includes around 140,000 distinct CDR3 sequences, 17% detected once. Specimen: blood, either unsorted or a sorted T cell fraction (not recorded which). All receptors come from a male donor with ankylosing spondylitis. Each CDR3 is given with its conserved first and last residue. Fields, in order: J gene, V gene, D gene, clone size, CDR3 DNA, CDR3 protein. D genes are given only for firm matches. Expanded clones get a size class; other rows say once, few or many, or leave the size out.

J gene: TRBJ2-1
V gene: TRBV25-1
D gene: TRBD1
clone size: few
CDR3 DNA: TGTGCCAGCAGTGAATTTGTAGTCGCGTTGACAGGGGGTATCGATGAGCAGTTCTTC
CDR3 protein: CASSEFVVALTGGIDEQFF

J gene: TRBJ2-7
V gene: TRBV10-3
D gene: .
clone size: few
CDR3 DNA: TGTGCCATCAGTGACATGGGCCCCTACGAGCAGTACTTC
CDR3 protein: CAISDMGPYEQYF

J gene: TRBJ2-7
V gene: TRBV29-1
D gene: TRBD2
clone size: many
CDR3 DNA: TGCAGCGTTTCCAGCGGGAGCTACGAGCAGTACTTC
CDR3 protein: CSVSSGSYEQYF

J gene: TRBJ1-1
V gene: TRBV6-6
D gene: .
clone size: few
CDR3 DNA: TGTGCCAGCAGCTCAGAGACTGAAGCTTTCTTT
CDR3 protein: CASSSETEAFF

J gene: TRBJ2-7
V gene: TRBV29-1
D gene: TRBD2
clone size: few
CDR3 DNA: TGCAGCGGGGGGGGGGTAGCGGCCTACGAGCAGTACTTC
CDR3 protein: CSGGGVAAYEQYF

J gene: TRBJ2-3
V gene: TRBV6-1
D gene: TRBD2
clone size: few
CDR3 DNA: TGTGCCAGCAGGGGACTAGCGGGCACAGATACGCAGTATTTT
CDR3 protein: CASRGLAGTDTQYF

J gene: TRBJ2-7
V gene: TRBV27
D gene: .
clone size: .
CDR3 DNA: TGTGCCAGCAGTGGAAGGGGGGCGGGCGAGCAGTACTTC
CDR3 protein: CASSGRGAGEQYF

J gene: TRBJ2-7
V gene: TRBV7-3
D gene: .
clone size: .
CDR3 DNA: TGTGCCAGCAGCCTCCGGGGGCCGCCGGGGTTGAACGAGCAGTACTTC
CDR3 protein: CASSLRGPPGLNEQYF

J gene: TRBJ1-3
V gene: TRBV12-3/TRBV12-4
D gene: .
clone size: few
CDR3 DNA: TGTGCCAGCATCTTGGGGGGTTTTGCTGGAAACACCATATATTTT
CDR3 protein: CASILGGFAGNTIYF

J gene: TRBJ2-1
V gene: TRBV7-9
D gene: .
clone size: few
CDR3 DNA: TGTGCCGGGAATGAGCAGTTCTTC
CDR3 protein: CAGNEQFF

J gene: TRBJ1-2
V gene: TRBV7-9
D gene: TRBD1
clone size: few
CDR3 DNA: TGTGCCAGCAGCTTTACAGGGGACCTTAACTATGGCTACACCTTC
CDR3 protein: CASSFTGDLNYGYTF

J gene: TRBJ2-7
V gene: TRBV9
D gene: .
clone size: few
CDR3 DNA: TGTGCCAGCAGCGCATCGCCGGAGATCCTCTACGAGCAGTACTTC
CDR3 protein: CASSASPEILYEQYF

J gene: TRBJ2-2
V gene: TRBV7-9
D gene: .
clone size: many
CDR3 DNA: TGTGCCAGCAGCTTACCACAGGGTGACGGGGAGCTGTTTTTT
CDR3 protein: CASSLPQGDGELFF

J gene: TRBJ2-1
V gene: TRBV11-3
D gene: .
clone size: .
CDR3 DNA: TGTGCCAGCAGCCTAAGGTTTAGCTCCTACAATGAGCAGTTCTTC
CDR3 protein: CASSLRFSSYNEQFF

J gene: TRBJ2-3
V gene: TRBV2
D gene: TRBD2
clone size: .
CDR3 DNA: TGTGCCAGCAGTGACTACCCCGGGACTAGCGGGACCAAGACAGATACGCAGTATTTT
CDR3 protein: CASSDYPGTSGTKTDTQYF